A selection of T cell receptor beta chains follows, all from one sample in a study of shared clonotypes between healthy human individuals. Sequenced by immunoSEQ multiplex PCR; TCRdb stores in-frame clones only, minus some. The data contain more than 1,200,000 clones, roughly 98.5% of them seen just once; the ten biggest clones take up 0.36%. What was sequenced was naive CD4+ T cells sorted from blood. The receptors stem from a man aged 30 to 39 in good health. Each CDR3 is given with its conserved first and last residue. D genes are given only for firm matches. Clone size appears in some rows only: once, few, many, or a class for an expanded clone.

- | TRBJ2-7 | TRBV9 | - | TGTGCCAGCAGCGTAGGTCCTCCGGACGGATCCTACGAGCAGTACTTC | CASSVGPPDGSYEQYF
- | TRBJ1-1 | TRBV11-2 | - | TGTGCCAGCAGCTCAACCTGGGGGTGGGAAGCTTTCTTT | CASSSTWGWEAFF
- | TRBJ1-5 | TRBV5-6 | - | TGTGCCAGCAGCTCTTCAATGACAGGCAGCAATCAGCCCCAGCATTTT | CASSSSMTGSNQPQHF
- | TRBJ1-2 | TRBV25-1 | - | TGTGCCAGCAGTGAATCAGGCAGCTCCTATGGCTACACCTTC | CASSESGSSYGYTF
once | TRBJ2-3 | TRBV7-9 | - | TGTGCCAGCAGCACCGCTCCTTTGACGCAGTATTTT | CASSTAPLTQYF
once | TRBJ2-1 | TRBV7-9 | - | TGTGCCAGCAGCTTACAGAACAATGAGCAGTTCTTC | CASSLQNNEQFF
- | TRBJ2-3 | TRBV27 | - | TGTGCCAGCAGTTGGTCAGGGGCCACAGATACGCAGTATTTT | CASSWSGATDTQYF
- | TRBJ2-6 | TRBV18 | TRBD1 | TGTGCCAGCTCACCCTACGGACAGGGGGCGTTAACTGGGGCCAACGTCCTGACTTTC | CASSPYGQGALTGANVLTF
- | TRBJ2-1 | TRBV30 | - | TGTGCCTGGGCGGACCCCACCAATGAGCAGTTCTTC | CAWADPTNEQFF
- | TRBJ1-5 | TRBV6-5 | TRBD1 | TGTGCCAGCAGTTACCGGGACAGGGACTTTAATCAGCCCCAGCATTTT | CASSYRDRDFNQPQHF
- | TRBJ1-2 | TRBV9 | - | TGTGCCAGCAGCACGAAGAGGGCGAACCTGGGCGGCTACACCTTC | CASSTKRANLGGYTF